The 4 T cell receptor beta chains presented below share a single source sample, sequenced in a study of blood T cells in healthy people across ages. Sample-barcoded 5' priming and a J-beta primer mix drove a second PCR of roughly 7 to 11 cycles. One entry per CDR3 protein, called by TCRdb with MiXCR from the 5' RACE reads. The data contain approximately 1.5 million distinct CDR3 sequences, roughly 30% of them singletons. The specimen sequenced was blood. Receptors originate from a woman aged 25 to 39 in good health.

The rearrangement links TRBV20-1 to TRBJ2-3, with 15 bases matching TRBD2. CDR3 size: 19 residues. From germline, CDR1 is DFQATT and CDR2 SNEGSKA (reference sequence). V was clipped by 4 bases and J by 3 bases; unmatched bases: 14. CDR3 nucleotide sequence: TGCAGTGCTAAGGGTGGACTAGCGGGAGGGTTCGGGTCGACAGATACGCAGTATTTT. Protein sequence: CSAKGGLAGGFGSTDTQYF.

The rearrangement uses TRBV5-1 and TRBJ1-1; 9 bases map to TRBD1. The CDR3 sequence is 18 residues long. V gave up 0 bases and J gave up 1 base; unmatched junction bases: 10. Germline CDR1 reads SGHRS; CDR2 reads YFSETQ. The CDR3 coding sequence is TGCGCCAGCAGCTTGGGCCTACTGACAGGGGGGCCGAACACTGAAGCTTTCTTT. Protein: CASSLGLLTGGPNTEAFF.

This clonotype was observed a handful of times. The chain is built from TRBV29-1 and TRBJ1-1; D call uncertain. Germline assignment: CDR1 SQVTM and CDR2 ANQGSEA. The CDR3 loop spans 11 amino acids. Trimming took off 5 bases at V and 1 base at J, with 5 bases between the two ends. In DNA, the CDR3 is TGCAGCGTTTCAAAGAACACTGAAGCTTTCTTT. As protein: CSVSKNTEAFF.

V is TRBV9 and J is TRBJ2-7; 9 bases line up with TRBD2. Germline V lookup: CDR1 SGDLS, CDR2 YYNGEE. The CDR3 has 16 residues. After removal of 0 bases from V and 3 bases from J, the junction contained 7 bases not matched to a gene. CDR3 nucleotides: TGTGCCAGCAGCGTAGGGACTGGCGGGGGGGTCTACGAGCAGTACTTC. Protein: CASSVGTGGGVYEQYF.